This T cell receptor (beta chain) was recovered during a study of T cells after somatic rescue of genetic block. V was pared by 4 bases and J by 2 bases, with 11 bases of the junction left unmatched. CDR1 and CDR2 (germline): SGHRS, YFSETQ. This CDR3 is built from 16 residues. Only in-frame clones appear in the TCRdb table, and some are missing; sequencing was by immunoSEQ multiplex PCR. Of roughly 110,000 clones listed, about 90% are singletons. The sequencing sample was made of peripheral blood mononuclear cells (PBMCs). J is TRBJ1-1 and V is TRBV5-1, with 7 bases identical to TRBD1. The source is a young woman. The CDR3 here is CASSARTGRDNTEAFF. For the CDR3, the DNA is TGCGCCAGCAGCGCCAGGACAGGCAGAGATAACACTGAAGCTTTCTTT.